Below, 6 T cell receptor beta chains from the same sample are listed, as sequenced in a study of T cells expressing NK-cell markers. TCRdb reprocessed the 5' RACE reads and reports one entry per CDR3 protein, with no DNA. The sample data list about 430,000 distinct CDR3 sequences. The sample was blood T cells: a sorted CD56 or NKG2C T cell subset, CD4+ or CD8+ T cells, or bulk PBMC T cells (not recorded which). These receptors originate from a woman aged 50 to 60 in good health.

The chain combines TRBV2 with TRBJ2-5; TCRdb's D call, TRBD1, is unchecked because there is no DNA. Germline values: CDR1 SNHLY, CDR2 FYNNEI. This CDR3 has 16 amino acids. CDR3: CASSEAGTGGRETQYF.

This chain uses TRBV7-9 with TRBJ2-3; absent DNA, TCRdb's TRBD2 call cannot be checked. The CDR3 runs 16 residues. The germline V gene has CDR1 SEHNR and CDR2 FQNEAQ (reference sequence). The CDR3 spells CASSFVASGTTDTQYF. The full variable domain, in which reference TRBV7-9 and TRBJ2-3 provide the parts outside the CDR3, is DTGVSQNPRHKITKRGQNVTFRCDPISEHNRLYWYRQTLGQGPEFLTYFQNEAQLEKSRLLSDRFSAERPKGSFSTLEIQRTEQGDSAMYLCASSFVASGTTDTQYFGPGTRLTVL.

The genes are TRBV6-2 or TRBV6-3 and TRBJ2-2; TCRdb calls TRBD1, which cannot be checked without DNA. Germline V gene data show CDR1 as MNHEY and CDR2 as SVGEGT. The CDR3 has 13 residues. The CDR3 loop is CASSQGTVGELFF.

The chain couples TRBV24-1 to TRBJ2-1; the TRBD1 assignment by TCRdb is unverifiable without DNA. CDR1 is KGHDR, CDR2 SFDVKD, per germline. The CDR3 extends over 13 amino acids. This CDR3 is CATSDGPGGEQFF.

V usage is TRBV28 and J usage is TRBJ1-1. The CDR3 consists of 13 residues. Germline V lookup: CDR1 MDHEN, CDR2 SYDVKM. The CDR3 protein is CASRPLYATEAFF.

This chain uses TRBV24-1 with TRBJ2-1; TCRdb reports TRBD2, a call that lacks DNA to check it against. Per germline, CDR1 KGHDR and CDR2 SFDVKD. This CDR3 region has 19 residues. The CDR3 sequence is CATSDFPGGLAAGVSEQFF.